This TCR beta chain was sequenced during a study of cytomegalovirus exposure and HLA in healthy donors. Sequencing used immunoSEQ multiplex PCR; TCRdb keeps in-frame clones, though not all of them. This repertoire shows about 180,000 clones, 87% found once; its top ten account for approximately 1.5%. The study drew the donors from its approximately 110-subject validation cohort, separate from the roughly 700-subject first cohort. The clonotype was recovered from a woman in her twenties or thirties in good health and CMV-seronegative. The material sequenced was PBMCs.

The CDR3 region is CASSSGLAGTDTQYF. CDR3 DNA sequence: TGTGCCAGCAGCTCCGGACTAGCGGGCACAGATACGCAGTATTTT. The chain couples TRBV5-4 to TRBJ2-3; TRBD2 aligns across 10 bases. Germline values: CDR1 SGHNT, CDR2 YYREEE (reference sequence). This CDR3 is 15 amino acids long. The trim removed 3 bases at V and 1 base at J, leaving 2 bases unmatched.